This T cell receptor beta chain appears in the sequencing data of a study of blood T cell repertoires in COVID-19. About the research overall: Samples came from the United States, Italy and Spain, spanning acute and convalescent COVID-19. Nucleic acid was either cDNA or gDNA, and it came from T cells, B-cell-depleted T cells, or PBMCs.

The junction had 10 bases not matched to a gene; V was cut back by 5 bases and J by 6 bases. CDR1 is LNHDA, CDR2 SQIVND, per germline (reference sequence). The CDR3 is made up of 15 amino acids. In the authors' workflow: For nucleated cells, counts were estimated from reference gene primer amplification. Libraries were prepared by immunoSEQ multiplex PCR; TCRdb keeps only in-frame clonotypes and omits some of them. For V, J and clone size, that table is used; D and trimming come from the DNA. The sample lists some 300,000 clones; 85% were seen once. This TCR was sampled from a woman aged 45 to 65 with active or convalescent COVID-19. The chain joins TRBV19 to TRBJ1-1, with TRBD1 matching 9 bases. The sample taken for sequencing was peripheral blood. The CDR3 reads CASSSSDRGSAEAFF. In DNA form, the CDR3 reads TGTGCCAGTAGTTCCTCCGACAGGGGGTCCGCTGAAGCTTTCTTT.